The entry below describes one T cell receptor beta chain. This clone was observed once. Its target antigen remains unknown. Base-call qualities are not available, and no considerably larger clone is one nucleotide away. The collaborating institutions used their own protocols to collect whole blood in K2EDTA tubes. Collaborator samples were shipped for TCRbeta analysis as frozen whole blood, isolated PBMCs, or DNA extracted from either sample type. The germline V gene encodes CDR1 LNHDA and CDR2 SQIVND (reference sequence). The germline ends are 22 bases apart after V is trimmed by 0 bases and J by 8 bases. The CDR3 runs 18 amino acids, cysteine and phenylalanine included. Only CDR3 DNA is held: 54 bases, read in frame from base 1. The data were taken from a study of blood T cell repertoires in COVID-19 (dated by TCRdb to about 2020). As for the study more broadly: Samples from collaborators originated in the United States, Italy and Spain and spanned both the acute and convalescent phases of COVID-19. The prospective study material was composed of cDNA or gDNA derived from T cells, B-cell-depleted T cells, or PBMCs. Subjects who had been exposed to COVID-19, were actively infected with it, or had recovered from it provided the deeply sampled blood TCRbeta repertoires that made up the dataset. A freely available public database, intended as a resource for researchers studying the immune response to SARS-CoV-2, is where the repertoires were released. Samples were obtained from the ongoing ImmuneRACE study (first 160 participants) and from roughly 1,300 subjects provided by 6 global collaborators. Sample metadata almost always included a de-identified subject ID, COVID-19 status, age in years and sex. Where HLA class I and class II types were available, the types were taken from metadata supplied by the sample provider, not from assay-based typing. Overall results and qualifications from the work: Clinical and demographic metadata were provided uncurated, with the amount varying by source and participant.

TCRbeta CDR3 regions were amplified from genomic DNA using the immunoSEQ Assay, a bias-controlled multiplex PCR. Per the source publication's procedure: The number of nucleated cells in each sample was estimated by amplification of reference gene primers within the assay. To quantify the absolute abundance of each unique TCRbeta CDR3 rearrangement, sequence reads were collapsed and filtered. For each sample, productive Simpson clonality was calculated by taking the square root of Simpson's diversity index across productive rearrangements. In TCRdb, the immuneACCESS table is reduced to in-frame sequences with V and J assigned. These tables do not hold every clone; where another copy was compared, an unresolved V gene accounts for under half, and the others remain unexplained. Clonal size and the V and J genes are those of that table, whereas D and trimming came from the DNA. For this sample there are under 250,000 clones; around 92% appear just once. The ten largest clones represent roughly 1.2% of the sample.

The chain is encoded by TRBV19 joined to TRBJ1-4; the D segment could be TRBD1, given 5 matching bases. This TCR derives from a man between 25 and 39 years old with acute or convalescent COVID-19. Input material: peripheral blood. Read as DNA, the sequence is TGTGCCAGTAGTATAGAGGGACCGGAGGGCCGCCTGGGGGAAAAACTGTTTTTT. Translated, this is CASSIEGPEGRLGEKLFF.